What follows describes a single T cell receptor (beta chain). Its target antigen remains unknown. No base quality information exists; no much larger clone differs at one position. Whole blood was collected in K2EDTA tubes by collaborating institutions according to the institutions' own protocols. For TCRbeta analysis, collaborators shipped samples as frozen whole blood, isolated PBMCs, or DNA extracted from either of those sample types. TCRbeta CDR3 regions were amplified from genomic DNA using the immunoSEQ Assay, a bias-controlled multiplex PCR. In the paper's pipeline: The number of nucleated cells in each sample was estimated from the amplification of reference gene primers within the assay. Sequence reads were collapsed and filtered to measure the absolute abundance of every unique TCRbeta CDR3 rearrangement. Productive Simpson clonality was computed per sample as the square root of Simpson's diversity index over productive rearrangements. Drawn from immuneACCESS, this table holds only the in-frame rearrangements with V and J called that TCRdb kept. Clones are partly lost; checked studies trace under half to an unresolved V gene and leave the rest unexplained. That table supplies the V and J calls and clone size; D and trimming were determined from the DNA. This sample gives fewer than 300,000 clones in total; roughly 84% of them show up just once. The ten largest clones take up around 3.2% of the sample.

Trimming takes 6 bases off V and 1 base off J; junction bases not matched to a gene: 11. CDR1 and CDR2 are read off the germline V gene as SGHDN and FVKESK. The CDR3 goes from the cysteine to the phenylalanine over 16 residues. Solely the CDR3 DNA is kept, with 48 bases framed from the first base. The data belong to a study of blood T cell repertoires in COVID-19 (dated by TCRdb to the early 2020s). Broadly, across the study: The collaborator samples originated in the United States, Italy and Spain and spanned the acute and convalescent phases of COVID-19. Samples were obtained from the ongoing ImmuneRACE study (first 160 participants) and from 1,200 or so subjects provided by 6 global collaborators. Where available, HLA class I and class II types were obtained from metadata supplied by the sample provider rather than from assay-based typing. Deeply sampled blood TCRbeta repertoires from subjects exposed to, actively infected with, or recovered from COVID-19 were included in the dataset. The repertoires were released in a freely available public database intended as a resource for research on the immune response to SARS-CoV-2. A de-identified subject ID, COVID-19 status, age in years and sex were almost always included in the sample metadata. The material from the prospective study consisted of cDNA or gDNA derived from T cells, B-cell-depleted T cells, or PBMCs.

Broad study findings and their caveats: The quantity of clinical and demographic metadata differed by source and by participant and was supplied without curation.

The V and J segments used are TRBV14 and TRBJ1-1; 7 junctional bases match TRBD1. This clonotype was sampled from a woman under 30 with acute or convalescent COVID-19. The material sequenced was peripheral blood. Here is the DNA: TGTGCCAGCAGTCTCCGAAGGGGGCGAGGGAACACTGAAGCTTTCTTT. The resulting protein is CASSLRRGRGNTEAFF.